This passage covers 7 T cell receptor beta chains from one sample sequenced in a study of cytomegalovirus exposure and HLA in healthy donors. The PCR had 60 Vbeta and 13 Jbeta primers. Measured with immunoSEQ multiplex PCR; TCRdb has only the in-frame clones, and not every one. Among 91,000 or so clones listed, approximately 76% were seen once. Sequencing input: PBMCs. Receptor source: a man younger than 40 in good health and CMV-seropositive.

The rearrangement joins TRBV14 to TRBJ2-5; the D gene is possibly TRBD2 (6 bases). This CDR3 has 11 amino acids. Germline CDR1 is SGHDN and CDR2 is FVKESK. V dropped 4 bases and J dropped 9 bases, with 9 bases sitting between them. The CDR3 coding sequence is TGTGCCAGCAGCCTCACGGGGGCCCAGTACTTC. The encoded protein is CASSLTGAQYF.

The chain is built from TRBV4-3 and TRBJ2-7, with D possibly TRBD1 on 7 matching bases. Trimming pared 0 bases from V and 5 bases from J, leaving 26 bases between. This CDR3 spans 19 amino acids. Germline V gene data show CDR1 as LGHNA and CDR2 as YSLEER. The CDR3 here is CASSQDRGRREVVPNEQYF. As DNA, the CDR3 is TGCGCCAGCAGCCAAGACAGGGGGAGGCGCGAAGTGGTACCCAACGAGCAGTACTTC.

The chain joins TRBV19 to TRBJ1-1; no clear D. Germline assignment: CDR1 LNHDA and CDR2 SQIVND (reference sequence). V was pared by 3 bases and J by 1 base, with 9 bases between. The CDR3 has 14 amino acids. The DNA for the CDR3 is TGTGCCAGTAGTATCGTGTCCAGGAACACTGAAGCTTTCTTT. Residues: CASSIVSRNTEAFF. Complete variable domain (other parts from reference TRBV19 and TRBJ1-1): DGGITQSPKYLFRKEGQNVTLSCEQNLNHDAMYWYRQDPGQGLRLIYYSQIVNDFQKGDIAEGYSVSREKKESFPLTVTSAQKNPTAFYLCASSIVSRNTEAFFGQGTRLTVV.

The chain has TRBV27 and TRBJ2-7; 8 bases agree with TRBD1. Per the germline V gene, CDR1 is MNHEY and CDR2 is SMNVEV (reference sequence). The J segment lost 8 bases and the V segment lost 3 bases, leaving 12 bases of the junction unmatched. CDR3 length: 15 amino acids. Here the CDR3 reads CASSFLGDRGSQQYF. CDR3 coding DNA: TGTGCCAGCAGTTTTTTAGGAGACAGGGGAAGCCAGCAGTACTTC.

The V gene is TRBV28, the J gene TRBJ2-7; D call uncertain. The germline gives CDR1 MDHEN, CDR2 SYDVKM. V lost 5 bases, J lost 0 bases, and 17 bases lay in between. The CDR3 contains 16 residues. CDR3 nucleotide sequence: TGTGCCAGCAGTAGCCGCAGAGGCACGAGCTCCTACGAGCAGTACGTC. This encodes CASSSRRGTSSYEQYV.

The chain is built from TRBV29-1 and TRBJ1-1; D is perhaps TRBD1 (5 bases). V was cut by 0 bases and J by 8 bases, with 10 bases left in between. Germline CDR1 is SQVTM and CDR2 is ANQGSEA. This CDR3 has 12 residues. CDR3 residues: CSVEDRVSEAFF. The CDR3 nucleotides read TGCAGCGTTGAAGACAGGGTATCAGAAGCTTTCTTT.

DNA for the CDR3: TGTGCCAGCAGTTTAGGAGGGACTAGCGGGAGCCCTGGCGAGCAGTACTTC. Its translation: CASSLGGTSGSPGEQYF. The chain joins TRBV28 to TRBJ2-7; TRBD2 matches at 14 bases. The CDR3 has 17 amino acids. After removal of 2 bases from V and 6 bases from J, the junction contained 9 bases not matched to a gene. CDR1 and CDR2 (germline): MDHEN, SYDVKM. The full variable domain, rest sourced from reference TRBV28 and TRBJ2-7, is DVKVTQSSRYLVKRTGEKVFLECVQDMDHENMFWYRQDPGLGLRLIYFSYDVKMKEKGDIPEGYSVSREKKERFSLILESASTNQTSMYLCASSLGGTSGSPGEQYFGPGTRLTVT.